This TCR beta chain comes out of a study of blood T cell repertoires in COVID-19 (TCRdb year 2020). About the investigation overall: The collaborator samples originated in the United States, Italy and Spain and spanned the acute and convalescent phases of COVID-19. The samples were drawn from the first 160 participants of the ongoing ImmuneRACE study and from about 1,200 subjects provided by 6 global collaborators. The material from the prospective study consisted of cDNA or gDNA derived from T cells, B-cell-depleted T cells, or PBMCs. The sample metadata nearly always contained a de-identified subject ID, COVID-19 status, age in years and sex. A freely available public database, intended as a resource for researchers studying the immune response to SARS-CoV-2, is where the repertoires were released. Where HLA class I and class II types were available, the types were taken from metadata supplied by the sample provider, not from assay-based typing. Deeply sampled blood TCRbeta repertoires from subjects exposed to, actively infected with, or recovered from COVID-19 were included in the dataset.

The CDR3, from cysteine to phenylalanine, totals 14 residues. Only the CDR3 region is kept as DNA, spanning 42 bases read in frame from base 1. Sequences SGHTA (CDR1) and FQGTGA (CDR2) are obtained from the germline V gene. Deletion took 3 bases off V and 3 bases off J, with a span of 8 bases between the germline ends. Findings and caveats that apply to the study as a whole: The amount of clinical and demographic metadata varied by source and participant and was provided uncurated.

Worth noting for this clone: What this receptor recognizes is not known. No base-level quality is on record; no much larger clone is a single base apart.

TCRbeta CDR3 regions were amplified from genomic DNA using the immunoSEQ Assay, a bias-controlled multiplex PCR. The study's processing was this. The number of nucleated cells in each sample was estimated from the amplification of reference gene primers within the assay. Sequence reads were collapsed and filtered to measure the absolute abundance of every unique TCRbeta CDR3 rearrangement. For each sample, productive Simpson clonality was calculated as the square root of Simpson's diversity index over productive rearrangements. TCRdb re-hosts the immuneACCESS table, in-frame sequences only. Its copies lack some clones; in the studies checked, an unresolved V gene accounts for under half of them, and the cause for the rest is not known. V, J and clone size are those of that table, while D and trimming were read from the DNA. This sample holds 55,000 to 70,000 clones; around nine tenths were observed only once. The ten most abundant clones make up 7.3% of the sample.

One collaborating source in Seattle enrolled patients during active infection and followed them longitudinally through the course of disease. The collaborating institutions used their own protocols to collect whole blood in K2EDTA tubes. For TCRbeta analysis, collaborators shipped samples as frozen whole blood, isolated PBMCs, or DNA extracted from either of those sample types. This sequence originates from a man aged 40-55 years with COVID-19, enrolled during active disease. Source material: peripheral blood. The chain employs TRBV7-3 and TRBJ2-2, with TRBD1 tentatively as D gene (5 bases match). The DNA is TGTGCCAGCAGCTTCGTAGGGGACACCGGGGAGCTGTTTTTT. The encoded protein is CASSFVGDTGELFF. The CDR3, completed at both ends by the reference TRBV7-3 and TRBJ2-2 genes, gives the full variable domain GAGVSQTPSNKVTEKGKYVELRCDPISGHTALYWYRQSLGQGPEFLIYFQGTGAADDSGLPNDRFFAVRPEGSVSTLKIQRTERGDSAVYLCASSFVGDTGELFFGEGSRLTVL.